This T cell receptor (beta chain) was sequenced for a study of blood T cell repertoires in COVID-19. Study background: The cDNA or gDNA used as material had been derived from T cells, B-cell-depleted T cells, or PBMCs.

Clones were sequenced by immunoSEQ multiplex PCR, and TCRdb holds only the in-frame ones, with some missing. The sample yields around 99,000 clones, around 83% seen once. By sample share, this clone is medium-sized (0.01 to 0.1%). V was clipped by 2 bases and J by 6 bases, with 23 bases between them. Germline CDR1 is KGHSH and CDR2 is LQKENI. The CDR3 extends over 18 amino acids. What was sequenced was peripheral blood. This receptor was obtained from a woman of 80 years or more with active or convalescent COVID-19. V gene TRBV18 combines with J gene TRBJ2-1; maybe TRBD2 (6 bases). CDR3 coding DNA: TGTGCCAGCTCACCAGGTGCAAGGGCGGGAAGGGTTGGCAATGAGCAGTTCTTC. Translating it yields CASSPGARAGRVGNEQFF.